Listed below are T cell receptor beta chains from one sample, sequenced in a study of T-cell memory formation after mild COVID-19. TCRdb reprocessed the 5' RACE reads with MiXCR, giving one entry per CDR3 protein. The table shows about 350,000 distinct CDR3 sequences, with roughly 15% occurring only once. The sample was PBMCs or a T cell subset sorted from them (not recorded which). These receptors came from a man in his late teens or twenties who had mild COVID-19 (a few samples of this study predate the infection). Cell type and time point are not known. CDR3s include the opening cysteine and the closing phenylalanine or tryptophan.

j_gene: TRBJ2-1; v_gene: TRBV6-2/TRBV6-3; CDR3aa: CASSYSGGGMTHEQFF
j_gene: TRBJ1-2; v_gene: TRBV7-9; CDR3aa: CASSFRDRTNYGYTF
j_gene: TRBJ2-1; v_gene: TRBV7-2; CDR3aa: CASSKWTYNEQFF
j_gene: TRBJ2-1; v_gene: TRBV7-2; CDR3aa: CASSLAFTGPSSGRYNEQFF
j_gene: TRBJ2-1; v_gene: TRBV12-3/TRBV12-4; CDR3aa: CASSFSGPGPYNEQFF
j_gene: TRBJ2-1; v_gene: TRBV6-2/TRBV6-3; CDR3aa: CASSYSSSSRSYNEQFF
j_gene: TRBJ2-7; v_gene: TRBV6-5; CDR3aa: CASTTGGEQYF
j_gene: TRBJ2-1; v_gene: TRBV5-1; CDR3aa: CASSPRLAVHNEQFF
j_gene: TRBJ2-4; v_gene: TRBV7-2; CDR3aa: CASSLASQGAKNIQYF
j_gene: TRBJ2-7; v_gene: TRBV6-5; CDR3aa: CASSYSRFNEQYF
j_gene: TRBJ2-3; v_gene: TRBV19; CDR3aa: CATWGQGNTDTQYF
j_gene: TRBJ2-1; v_gene: TRBV20-1; CDR3aa: CSARDVGGGAGIQFF
j_gene: TRBJ2-1; v_gene: TRBV7-3; CDR3aa: CASSSSTATEQFF
j_gene: TRBJ2-7; v_gene: TRBV7-6; CDR3aa: CASSLEKEQYF
j_gene: TRBJ2-3; v_gene: TRBV4-2; CDR3aa: CASSQEPSGTDTQYF
j_gene: TRBJ2-7; v_gene: TRBV7-2; CDR3aa: CASSSWTSGGDYEQYF
j_gene: TRBJ2-3; v_gene: TRBV4-3; CDR3aa: CASSQDLWRLVSTDTQYF
j_gene: TRBJ2-3; v_gene: TRBV6-2/TRBV6-3; CDR3aa: CASRTGLAGGDADTQYF
j_gene: TRBJ1-1; v_gene: TRBV9; CDR3aa: CASSAYNTEAFF
j_gene: TRBJ2-5; v_gene: TRBV7-3; CDR3aa: CASSFSGTFQETQYF
j_gene: TRBJ2-7; v_gene: TRBV29-1; CDR3aa: CSVETRSRYEQYF
j_gene: TRBJ2-7; v_gene: TRBV5-1; CDR3aa: CASSLDRYEQYF
j_gene: TRBJ2-7; v_gene: TRBV21-1; CDR3aa: CASSKYLLAGYYEQYF
j_gene: TRBJ2-1; v_gene: TRBV7-9; CDR3aa: CASSLLFGSYNEQFF
j_gene: TRBJ2-2; v_gene: TRBV7-7; CDR3aa: CASSLSFPDGELFF
j_gene: TRBJ2-7; v_gene: TRBV4-3; CDR3aa: CASPEWTGPREQYF
j_gene: TRBJ1-3; v_gene: TRBV9; CDR3aa: CASSVGTAGNTIYF
j_gene: TRBJ2-1; v_gene: TRBV9; CDR3aa: CASSVVESNEQFF
j_gene: TRBJ1-4; v_gene: TRBV27; CDR3aa: CASSLGPRNEKLFF
j_gene: TRBJ2-3; v_gene: TRBV5-1; CDR3aa: CATSPGGHTDTQYF
j_gene: TRBJ2-5; v_gene: TRBV6-5; CDR3aa: CASSYAGQGLGTQYF
j_gene: TRBJ1-3; v_gene: TRBV29-1; CDR3aa: CSVEAQAGGGNTIYF
j_gene: TRBJ1-3; v_gene: TRBV18; CDR3aa: CASSPPADFSGNTIYF
j_gene: TRBJ2-1; v_gene: TRBV3-1; CDR3aa: CASTPGGGALSSYNEQFF
j_gene: TRBJ1-1; v_gene: TRBV6-9; CDR3aa: CASKGVTEAFF
j_gene: TRBJ1-5; v_gene: TRBV19; CDR3aa: CASSMWAFNQPQHF
j_gene: TRBJ2-2; v_gene: TRBV6-5; CDR3aa: CASSYSEGIGPGELFF
j_gene: TRBJ1-2; v_gene: TRBV28; CDR3aa: CASSIGQGHTF
j_gene: TRBJ2-2; v_gene: TRBV6-6; CDR3aa: CASSGRVAGELFF
j_gene: TRBJ2-1; v_gene: TRBV15; CDR3aa: CATSRDLADNEQFF
j_gene: TRBJ1-1; v_gene: TRBV4-3; CDR3aa: CASSPMGGEAFF
j_gene: TRBJ1-1; v_gene: TRBV7-2; CDR3aa: CASSKWETEDFF
j_gene: TRBJ2-2; v_gene: TRBV7-2; CDR3aa: CASSPGTGWAGELFF